This T cell receptor (beta chain) derives from a study of cytomegalovirus exposure and HLA in healthy donors. General observations from the study: A later analysis showed TCR association rates differing by HLA locus, peaking at DRB1 and lowest at HLA-C. When analyzed later, a missense DCLRE1C variant was found to be linked to TCR beta V- and J-gene trimming.

The CDR3 consists of 17 residues. V lost 1 base and J lost 1, with 17 bases in between. In germline, CDR1 is SGHNT, CDR2 YENEEA. PCR was performed using 60 Vbeta and 13 Jbeta primers. Authors' analysis steps: Some 9.9 million of 70 million to 80 million unique TCR beta chains were shared, per a later count. Some clones are missing from TCRdb's copy, which holds only in-frame ones; the method was immunoSEQ multiplex PCR. V, J and clone size are taken as reported in that table, and D and trimming were inferred from the DNA itself. The sample lists tens of thousands of clones, around 8% seen once, with about 2.1% in the top ten. As concerns this clone: The antigen is not known.

The sequencing sample was made of PBMCs. The V gene is TRBV11-3, the J gene TRBJ2-7, with D possibly matching TRBD1 (5 bases). This TCR was recovered from a man between 50 and 59 years old in good health and CMV-seronegative. The CDR3: CASSLVLSKQGSYEQYF. CDR3 in DNA: TGTGCCAGCAGCTTAGTTCTATCGAAGCAGGGTTCCTACGAGCAGTACTTC.